This T cell receptor (beta chain) came from a study of T cells in Graves' hyperthyroidism and ophthalmopathy. Looking at the study overall: Peripheral blood was acquired at first diagnosis, ahead of any therapy whatsoever.

Diagnostic decisions used clinical symptoms, serum thyroxine and TRAb, thyroid ultrasound and orbital computed tomography. General observations from the study: The blood repertoire included most of the expanded thyroid clonotypes above 0.001. Stable hyperthyroidism was told apart from ophthalmopathy by a model built on 13 V-J features.

The ends lost 5 bases at V and 7 bases at J; junction bases unmatched: 5. Per germline, CDR1 DFQATT and CDR2 SNEGSKA (reference sequence). This CDR3 has 12 amino acids. This clonotype was seen repeatedly, ten times or more. The antigen remains unidentified. RNA transcripts served as the template for amplifying TCR beta CDR3 regions. The HTBI primer set drove a first-round RT-PCR of the TCR CDR3. One entry per CDR3 protein results from TCRdb running MiXCR on the multiplex PCR reads. Here the sample spans roughly 510,000 distinct CDR3 sequences, less than 25% being singletons. The rearrangement links TRBV20-1 to TRBJ1-5; 7 nucleotides agree with TRBD1. Sequenced sample: blood. The receptor's source is a man aged 18 to 35 with Graves' hyperthyroidism. The CDR3: CSAGTVGQPQHF. For the CDR3, the DNA is TGCAGTGCTGGGACAGTCGGACAGCCCCAGCATTTT.